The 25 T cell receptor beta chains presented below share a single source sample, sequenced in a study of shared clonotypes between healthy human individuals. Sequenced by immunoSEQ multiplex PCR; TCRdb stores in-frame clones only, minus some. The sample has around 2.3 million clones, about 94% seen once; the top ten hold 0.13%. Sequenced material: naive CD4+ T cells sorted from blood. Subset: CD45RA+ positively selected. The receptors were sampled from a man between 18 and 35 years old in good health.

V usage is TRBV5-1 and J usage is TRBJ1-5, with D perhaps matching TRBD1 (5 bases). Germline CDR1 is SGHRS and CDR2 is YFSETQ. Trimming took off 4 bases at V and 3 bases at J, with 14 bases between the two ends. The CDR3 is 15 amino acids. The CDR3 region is CASSPIPGPNQPQHF. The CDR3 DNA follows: TGCGCCAGCAGCCCCATCCCGGGGCCCAATCAGCCCCAGCATTTT.

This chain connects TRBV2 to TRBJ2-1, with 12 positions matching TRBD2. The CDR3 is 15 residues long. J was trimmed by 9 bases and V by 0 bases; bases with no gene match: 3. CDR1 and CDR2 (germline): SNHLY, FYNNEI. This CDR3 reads CASSEASSGRGEQFF. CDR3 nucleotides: TGTGCCAGCAGTGAAGCGTCTAGCGGGAGGGGTGAGCAGTTCTTC.

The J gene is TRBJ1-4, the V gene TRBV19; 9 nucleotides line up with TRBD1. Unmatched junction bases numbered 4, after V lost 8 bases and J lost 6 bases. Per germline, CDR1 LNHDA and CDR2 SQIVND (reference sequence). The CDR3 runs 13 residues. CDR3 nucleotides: TGTGCCAGTCGTAGACAGGGGGATGAAAAACTGTTTTTT. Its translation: CASRRQGDEKLFF.

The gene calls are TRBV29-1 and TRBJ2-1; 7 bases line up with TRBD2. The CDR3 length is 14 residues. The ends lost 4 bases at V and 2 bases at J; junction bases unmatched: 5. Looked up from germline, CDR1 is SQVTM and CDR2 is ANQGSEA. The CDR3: CSVAGRMTYNEQFF. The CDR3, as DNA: TGCAGCGTTGCCGGGAGGATGACCTACAATGAGCAGTTCTTC.

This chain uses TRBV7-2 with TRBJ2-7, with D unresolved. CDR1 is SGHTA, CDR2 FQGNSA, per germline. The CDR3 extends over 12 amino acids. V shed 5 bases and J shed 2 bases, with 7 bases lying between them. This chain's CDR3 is CASSPNPYEQYF. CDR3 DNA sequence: TGTGCCAGCAGCCCCAACCCCTACGAGCAGTACTTC.

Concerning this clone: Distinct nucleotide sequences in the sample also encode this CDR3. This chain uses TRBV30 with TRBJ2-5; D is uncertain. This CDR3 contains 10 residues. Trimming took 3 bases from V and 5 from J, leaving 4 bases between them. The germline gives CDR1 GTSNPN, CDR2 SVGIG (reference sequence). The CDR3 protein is CAWSRETQYF. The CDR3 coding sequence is TGTGCCTGGAGCCGTGAGACCCAGTACTTC.

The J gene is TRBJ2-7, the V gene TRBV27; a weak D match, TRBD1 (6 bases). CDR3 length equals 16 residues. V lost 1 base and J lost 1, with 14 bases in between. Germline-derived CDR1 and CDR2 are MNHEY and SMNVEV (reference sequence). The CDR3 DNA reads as TGTGCCAGCAGTTTATACCCCAAAACAGGGTCCTACGAGCAGTACTTC. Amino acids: CASSLYPKTGSYEQYF.

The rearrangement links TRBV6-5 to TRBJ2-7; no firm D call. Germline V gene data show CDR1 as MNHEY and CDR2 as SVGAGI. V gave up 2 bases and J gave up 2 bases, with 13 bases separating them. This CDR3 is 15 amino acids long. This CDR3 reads CASSYPADVTYEQYF. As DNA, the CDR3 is TGTGCCAGCAGTTACCCGGCAGATGTTACCTACGAGCAGTACTTC.

The CDR3: CASSEQPYYEQYF. The DNA of the CDR3 is TGTGCCAGCAGTGAACAGCCGTACTACGAGCAGTACTTC. This chain joins TRBV6-1 and TRBJ2-7; D gene ambiguous. V lost 2 bases and J lost 3, with 8 bases in between. The CDR3 is 13 amino acids. Germline CDR1 and CDR2: MNHNS and SASEGT.

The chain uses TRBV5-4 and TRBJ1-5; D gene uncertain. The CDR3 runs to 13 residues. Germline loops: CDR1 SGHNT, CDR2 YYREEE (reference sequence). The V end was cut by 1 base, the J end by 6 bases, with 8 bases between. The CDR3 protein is CASSLTPSQPQHF. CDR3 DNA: TGTGCCAGCAGCTTGACACCCAGTCAGCCCCAGCATTTT.

The CDR3 spells CASSRDNLNTEAFF. CDR3 DNA: TGCGCCAGCAGTCGGGACAACTTGAACACTGAAGCTTTCTTT. The V and J genes are TRBV10-1 and TRBJ1-1; a weak D match, TRBD1 (6 bases). This CDR3 has 14 amino acids. Trimming removed 5 bases at V and 0 bases at J, with 10 bases between. Germline V gene lookup returns CDR1 WNHNN and CDR2 SYGVQD (reference sequence).

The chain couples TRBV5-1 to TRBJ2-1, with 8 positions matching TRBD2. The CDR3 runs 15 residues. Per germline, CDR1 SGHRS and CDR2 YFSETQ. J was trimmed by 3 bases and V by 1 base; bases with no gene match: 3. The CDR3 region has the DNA TGCGCCAGCAGCTTGCCAGCGGGGGACTACAATGAGCAGTTCTTC. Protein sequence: CASSLPAGDYNEQFF.

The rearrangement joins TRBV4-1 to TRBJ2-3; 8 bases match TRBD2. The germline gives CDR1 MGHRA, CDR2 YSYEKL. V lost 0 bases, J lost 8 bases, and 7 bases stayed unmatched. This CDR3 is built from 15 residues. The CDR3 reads CASSQDSSGLGTQYF. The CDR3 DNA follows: TGCGCCAGCAGCCAAGACTCTAGCGGGCTAGGTACGCAGTATTTT.

This chain's CDR3 is CASSSDRVDEQFF. Here the CDR3 DNA reads TGTGCCAGCAGCTCCGACAGGGTTGATGAGCAGTTCTTC. This chain joins TRBV11-2 and TRBJ2-1; the match to TRBD1 covers 7 bases. Losses at the gene ends were 4 bases for V and 8 bases for J; bases not matched to a gene: 5. CDR1 is SGHAT, CDR2 FQNNGV, per germline. The CDR3 is 13 residues long. The full variable domain, its missing parts supplied by reference TRBV11-2 and TRBJ2-1, is EAGVAQSPRYKIIEKRQSVAFWCNPISGHATLYWYQQILGQGPKLLIQFQNNGVVDDSQLPKDRFSAERLKGVDSTLKIQPAKLEDSAVYLCASSSDRVDEQFFGPGTRLTVL.

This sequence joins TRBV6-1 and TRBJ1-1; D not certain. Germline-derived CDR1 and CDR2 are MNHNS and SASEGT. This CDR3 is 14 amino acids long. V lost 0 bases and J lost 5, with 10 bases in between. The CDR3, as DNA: TGTGCCAGCAGTGAAGCGCAACACGGGACTGAAGCTTTCTTT. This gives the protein CASSEAQHGTEAFF.

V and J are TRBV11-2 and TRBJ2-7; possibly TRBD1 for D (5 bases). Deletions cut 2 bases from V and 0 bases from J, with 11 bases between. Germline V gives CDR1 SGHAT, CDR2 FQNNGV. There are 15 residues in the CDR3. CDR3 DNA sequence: TGTGCCAGCAGCTTAAGGCAGGGCAACTCCTACGAGCAGTACTTC. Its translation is CASSLRQGNSYEQYF.

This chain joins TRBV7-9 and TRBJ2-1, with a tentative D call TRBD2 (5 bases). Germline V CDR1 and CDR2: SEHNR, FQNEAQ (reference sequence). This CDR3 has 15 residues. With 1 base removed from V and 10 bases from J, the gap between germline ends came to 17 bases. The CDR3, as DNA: TGTGCCAGCAGCTTAGTAGGGTTCAGCGGCGGCGAGCAGTTCTTC. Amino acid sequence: CASSLVGFSGGEQFF.

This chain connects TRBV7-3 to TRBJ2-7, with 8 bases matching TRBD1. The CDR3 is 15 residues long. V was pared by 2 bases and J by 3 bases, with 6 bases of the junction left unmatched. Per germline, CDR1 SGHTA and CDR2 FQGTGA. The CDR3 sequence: CASSLDRGSVYEQYF. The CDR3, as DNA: TGTGCCAGCAGCTTAGACAGGGGATCTGTCTACGAGCAGTACTTC.

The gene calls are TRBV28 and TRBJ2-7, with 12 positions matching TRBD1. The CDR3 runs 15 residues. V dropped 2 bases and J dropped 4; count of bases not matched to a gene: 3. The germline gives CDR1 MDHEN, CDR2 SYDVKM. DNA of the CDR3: TGTGCCAGCAGTTTAGGGACAGGGGGCGCGTACGAGCAGTACTTC. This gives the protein CASSLGTGGAYEQYF.

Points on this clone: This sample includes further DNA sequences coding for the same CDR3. The CDR3 nucleotides read TGCGCCAGCAGCTTGGGCCTGGACACCGGGGAGCTGTTTTTT. Protein product: CASSLGLDTGELFF. V and J are TRBV5-1 and TRBJ2-2; D is unresolved. V was trimmed by 0 bases and J by 3 bases, leaving 6 bases between them. The CDR3 sequence is 14 residues long. Germline V gene lookup returns CDR1 SGHRS and CDR2 YFSETQ.

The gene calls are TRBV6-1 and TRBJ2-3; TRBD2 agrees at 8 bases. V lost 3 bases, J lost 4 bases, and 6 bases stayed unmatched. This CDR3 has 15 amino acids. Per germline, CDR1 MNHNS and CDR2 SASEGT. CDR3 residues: CASSDERGGADTQYF. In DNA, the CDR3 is TGTGCCAGCAGTGACGAACGGGGGGGTGCAGATACGCAGTATTTT.

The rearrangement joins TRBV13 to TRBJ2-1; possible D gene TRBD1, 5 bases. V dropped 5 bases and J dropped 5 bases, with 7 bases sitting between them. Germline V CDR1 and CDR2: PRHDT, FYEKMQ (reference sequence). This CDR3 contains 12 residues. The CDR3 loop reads CASSQTDNEQFF. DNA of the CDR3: TGTGCCAGCAGCCAGACAGACAATGAGCAGTTCTTC.

The CDR3 is CASSLSPLAGEVSDTQYF. CDR3 nucleotide sequence: TGTGCCAGCAGCTTGTCCCCACTAGCGGGAGAAGTCTCAGATACGCAGTATTTT. The gene calls are TRBV11-2 and TRBJ2-3, with 11 bases matching TRBD2. V dropped 3 bases and J dropped 4; count of bases not matched to a gene: 12. This CDR3 has 18 amino acids. Germline CDR1 is SGHAT and CDR2 is FQNNGV.

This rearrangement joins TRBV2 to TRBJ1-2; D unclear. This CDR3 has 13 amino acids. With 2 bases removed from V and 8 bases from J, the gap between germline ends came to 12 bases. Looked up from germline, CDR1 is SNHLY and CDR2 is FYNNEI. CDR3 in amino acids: CASSELSPGGYTF. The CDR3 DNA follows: TGTGCCAGCAGTGAATTGTCCCCTGGAGGCTACACCTTC.

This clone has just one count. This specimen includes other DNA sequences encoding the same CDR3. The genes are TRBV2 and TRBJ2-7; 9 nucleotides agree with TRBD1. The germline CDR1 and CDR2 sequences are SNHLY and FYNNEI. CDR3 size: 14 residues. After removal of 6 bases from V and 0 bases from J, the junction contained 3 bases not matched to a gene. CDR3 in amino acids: CASSGQGNSYEQYF. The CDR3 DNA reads TGTGCCAGCAGCGGACAGGGGAACTCCTACGAGCAGTACTTC.